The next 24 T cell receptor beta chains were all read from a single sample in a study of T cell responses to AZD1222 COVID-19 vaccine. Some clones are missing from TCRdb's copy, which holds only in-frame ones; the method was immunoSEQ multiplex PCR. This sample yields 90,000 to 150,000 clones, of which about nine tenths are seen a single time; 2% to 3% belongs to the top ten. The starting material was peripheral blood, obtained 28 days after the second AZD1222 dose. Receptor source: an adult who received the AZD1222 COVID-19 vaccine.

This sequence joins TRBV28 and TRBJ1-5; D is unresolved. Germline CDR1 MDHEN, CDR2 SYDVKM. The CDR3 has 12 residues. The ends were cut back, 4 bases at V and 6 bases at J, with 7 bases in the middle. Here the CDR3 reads CASSSGFQPQHF. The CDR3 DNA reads TGTGCCAGCAGTTCAGGTTTTCAGCCCCAGCATTTT.

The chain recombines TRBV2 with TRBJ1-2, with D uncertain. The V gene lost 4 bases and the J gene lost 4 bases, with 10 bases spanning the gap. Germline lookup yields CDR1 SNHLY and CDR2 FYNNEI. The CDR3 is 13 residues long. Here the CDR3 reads CASSVTEGYGYTF. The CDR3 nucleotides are TGTGCCAGCAGTGTAACGGAAGGCTATGGCTACACCTTC.

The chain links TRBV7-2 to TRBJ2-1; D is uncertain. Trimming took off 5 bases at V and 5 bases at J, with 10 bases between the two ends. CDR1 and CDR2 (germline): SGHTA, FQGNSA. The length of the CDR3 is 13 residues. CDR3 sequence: CASSPRRNNEQFF. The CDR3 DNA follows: TGTGCCAGCAGCCCAAGACGGAACAATGAGCAGTTCTTC.

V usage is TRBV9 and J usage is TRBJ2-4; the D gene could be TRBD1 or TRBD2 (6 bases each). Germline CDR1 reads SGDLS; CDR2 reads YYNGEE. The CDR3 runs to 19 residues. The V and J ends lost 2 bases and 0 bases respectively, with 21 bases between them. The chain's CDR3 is CASSVGPGGQTLAKNIQYF. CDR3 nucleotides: TGTGCCAGCAGCGTCGGTCCCGGGGGCCAAACCTTAGCCAAAAACATTCAGTACTTC.

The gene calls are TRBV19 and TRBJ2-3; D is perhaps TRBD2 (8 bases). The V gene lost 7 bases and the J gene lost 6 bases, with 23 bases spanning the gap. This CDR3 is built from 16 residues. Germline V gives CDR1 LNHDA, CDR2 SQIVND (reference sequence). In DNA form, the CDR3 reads TGTGCCAGTACCATTCAGGGGGGACTAGATTTCGATACGCAGTATTTT. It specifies CASTIQGGLDFDTQYF.

The CDR3 sequence: CASSLRSAGQSLSPLHF. DNA of the CDR3: TGTGCCAGCAGCTTAAGGTCAGCGGGGCAGAGTCTTTCACCCCTCCACTTT. The chain recombines TRBV7-2 with TRBJ1-6; weak D call: TRBD1 (5 bases). Germline loops: CDR1 SGHTA, CDR2 FQGNSA. Trimming pared 2 bases from V and 9 bases from J, leaving 20 bases between. The CDR3 consists of 17 residues.

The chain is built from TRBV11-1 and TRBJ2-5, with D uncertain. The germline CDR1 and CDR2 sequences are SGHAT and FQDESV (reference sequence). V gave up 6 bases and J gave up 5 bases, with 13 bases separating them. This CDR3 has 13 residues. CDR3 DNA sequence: TGTGCCAGCAGGCAAGTGGGCCCTGAGACCCAGTACTTC. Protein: CASRQVGPETQYF. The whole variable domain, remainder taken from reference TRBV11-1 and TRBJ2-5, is EAEVAQSPRYKITEKSQAVAFWCDPISGHATLYWYRQILGQGPELLVQFQDESVVDDSQLPKDRFSAERLKGVDSTLKIQPAELGDSAMYLCASRQVGPETQYFGPGTRLLVL.

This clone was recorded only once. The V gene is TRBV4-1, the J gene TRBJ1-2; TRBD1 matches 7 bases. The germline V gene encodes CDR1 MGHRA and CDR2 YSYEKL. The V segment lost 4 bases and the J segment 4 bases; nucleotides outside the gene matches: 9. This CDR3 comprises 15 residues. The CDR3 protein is CASSPRTGPIYGYTF. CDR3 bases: TGCGCCAGCAGCCCGCGGACAGGCCCAATCTATGGCTACACCTTC.

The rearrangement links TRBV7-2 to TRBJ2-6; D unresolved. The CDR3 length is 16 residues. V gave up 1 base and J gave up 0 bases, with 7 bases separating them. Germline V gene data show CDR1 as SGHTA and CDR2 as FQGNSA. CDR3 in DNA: TGTGCCAGCAGCTTAGAATATAGCTCTGGGGCCAACGTCCTGACTTTC. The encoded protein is CASSLEYSSGANVLTF.

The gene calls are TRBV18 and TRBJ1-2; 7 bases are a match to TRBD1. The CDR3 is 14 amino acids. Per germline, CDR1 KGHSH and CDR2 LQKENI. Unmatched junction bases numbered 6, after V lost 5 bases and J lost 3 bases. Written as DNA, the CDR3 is TGTGCCAGCTCAGCCCCGGGACAGTACTATGGCTACACCTTC. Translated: CASSAPGQYYGYTF.

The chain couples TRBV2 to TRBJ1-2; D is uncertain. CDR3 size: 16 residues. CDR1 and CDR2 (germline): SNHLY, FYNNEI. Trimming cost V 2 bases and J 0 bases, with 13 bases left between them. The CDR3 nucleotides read TGTGCCAGCAGTGAAAACATAGGGCGGGCTAACTATGGCTACACCTTC. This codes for CASSENIGRANYGYTF. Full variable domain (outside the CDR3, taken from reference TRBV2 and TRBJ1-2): EPEVTQTPSHQVTQMGQEVILRCVPISNHLYFYWYRQILGQKVEFLVSFYNNEISEKSEIFDDQFSVERPDGSNFTLKIRSTKLEDSAMYFCASSENIGRANYGYTFGSGTRLTVV.

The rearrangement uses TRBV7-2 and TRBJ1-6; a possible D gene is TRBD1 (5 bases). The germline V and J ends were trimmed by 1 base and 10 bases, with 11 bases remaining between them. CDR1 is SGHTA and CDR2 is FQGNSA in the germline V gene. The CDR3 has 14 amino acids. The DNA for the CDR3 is TGTGCCAGCAGCTTAGGGGGGAGACAATCACCCCTCCACTTT. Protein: CASSLGGRQSPLHF.

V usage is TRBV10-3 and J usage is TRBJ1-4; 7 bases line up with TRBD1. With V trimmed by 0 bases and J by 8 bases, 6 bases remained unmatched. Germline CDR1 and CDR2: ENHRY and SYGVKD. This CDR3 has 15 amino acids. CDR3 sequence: CAISESDRPDEKLFF. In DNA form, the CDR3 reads TGTGCCATCAGTGAGTCGGACAGGCCCGACGAAAAACTGTTTTTT.

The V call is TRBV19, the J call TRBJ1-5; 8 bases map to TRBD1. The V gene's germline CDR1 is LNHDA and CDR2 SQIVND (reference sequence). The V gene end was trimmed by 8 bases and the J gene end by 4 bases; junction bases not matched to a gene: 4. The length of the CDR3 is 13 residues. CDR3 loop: CASADRVNQPQHF. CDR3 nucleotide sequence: TGTGCCAGTGCGGACAGGGTAAATCAGCCCCAGCATTTT.

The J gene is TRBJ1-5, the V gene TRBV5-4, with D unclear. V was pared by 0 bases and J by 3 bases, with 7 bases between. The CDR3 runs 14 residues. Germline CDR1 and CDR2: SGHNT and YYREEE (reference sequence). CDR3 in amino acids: CASSLGAPNQPQHF. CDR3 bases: TGTGCCAGCAGCTTGGGGGCCCCCAATCAGCCCCAGCATTTT.

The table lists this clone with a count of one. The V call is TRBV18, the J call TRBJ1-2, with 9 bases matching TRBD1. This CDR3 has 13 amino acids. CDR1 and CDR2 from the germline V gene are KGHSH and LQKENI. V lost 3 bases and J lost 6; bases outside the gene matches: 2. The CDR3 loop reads CASSPGTGNGYTF. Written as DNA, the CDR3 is TGTGCCAGCTCACCCGGGACAGGGAATGGCTACACCTTC.

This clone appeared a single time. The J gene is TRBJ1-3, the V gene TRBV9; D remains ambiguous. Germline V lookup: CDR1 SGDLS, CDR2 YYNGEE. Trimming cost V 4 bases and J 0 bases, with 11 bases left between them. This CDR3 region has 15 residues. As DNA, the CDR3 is TGTGCCAGCAGCCCCCGGACGGCCTCTGGAAACACCATATATTTT. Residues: CASSPRTASGNTIYF.

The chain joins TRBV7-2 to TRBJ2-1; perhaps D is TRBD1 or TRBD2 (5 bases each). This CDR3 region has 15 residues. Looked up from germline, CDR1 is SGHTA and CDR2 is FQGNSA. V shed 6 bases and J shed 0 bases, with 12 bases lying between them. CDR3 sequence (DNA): TGTGCCAGCAGTATGGACACTAGCTCCTACAATGAGCAGTTCTTC. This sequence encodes CASSMDTSSYNEQFF. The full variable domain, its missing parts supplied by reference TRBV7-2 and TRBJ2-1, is GAGVSQSPSNKVTEKGKDVELRCDPISGHTALYWYRQSLGQGLEFLIYFQGNSAPDKSGLPSDRFSAERTGGSVSTLTIQRTQQEDSAVYLCASSMDTSSYNEQFFGPGTRLTVL.

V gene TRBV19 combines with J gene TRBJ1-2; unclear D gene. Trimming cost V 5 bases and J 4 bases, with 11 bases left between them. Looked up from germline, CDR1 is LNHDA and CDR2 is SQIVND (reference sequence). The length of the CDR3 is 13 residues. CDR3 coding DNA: TGTGCCAGTAGTGTCGACACTTTCTATGGCTACACCTTC. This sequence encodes CASSVDTFYGYTF.

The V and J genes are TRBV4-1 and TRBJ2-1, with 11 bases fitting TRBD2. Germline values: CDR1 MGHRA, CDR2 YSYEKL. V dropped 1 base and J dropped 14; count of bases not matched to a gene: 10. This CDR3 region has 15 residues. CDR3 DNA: TGCGCCAGCAGCCAAGTAAGGGTAGCGGGGGGGCGGAAGTTCTTC. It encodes CASSQVRVAGGRKFF.

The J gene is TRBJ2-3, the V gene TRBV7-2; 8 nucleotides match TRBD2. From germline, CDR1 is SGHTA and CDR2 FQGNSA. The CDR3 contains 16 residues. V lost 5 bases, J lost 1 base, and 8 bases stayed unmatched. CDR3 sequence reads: CASSHRGGIGTDTQYF. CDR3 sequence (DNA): TGTGCCAGCAGCCACCGGGGGGGGATCGGCACAGATACGCAGTATTTT.

For the CDR3, the DNA is TGTGCCAGCAGACCCGGACAGCCTAATGAGCAGTTCTTC. It yields the protein CASRPGQPNEQFF. This chain links TRBV7-2 with TRBJ2-1, with D maybe TRBD1 (6 bases). CDR3 size: 13 residues. Trimming took off 6 bases at V and 7 bases at J, with 13 bases between the two ends. The germline gives CDR1 SGHTA, CDR2 FQGNSA.

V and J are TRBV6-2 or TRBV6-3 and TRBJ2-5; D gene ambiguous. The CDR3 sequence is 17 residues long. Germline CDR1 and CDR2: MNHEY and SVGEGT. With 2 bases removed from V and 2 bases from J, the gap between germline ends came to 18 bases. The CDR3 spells CASSYGVTWLRQETQYF. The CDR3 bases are TGTGCCAGCAGTTACGGTGTCACGTGGCTACGGCAAGAGACCCAGTACTTC.

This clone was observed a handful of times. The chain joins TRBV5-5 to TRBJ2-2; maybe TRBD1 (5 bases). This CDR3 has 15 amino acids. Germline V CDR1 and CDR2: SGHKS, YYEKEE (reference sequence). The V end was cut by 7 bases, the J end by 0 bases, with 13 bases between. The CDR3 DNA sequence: TGTGCCAGCGTCCCGACAGTAACGAACACCGGGGAGCTGTTTTTT. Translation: CASVPTVTNTGELFF.